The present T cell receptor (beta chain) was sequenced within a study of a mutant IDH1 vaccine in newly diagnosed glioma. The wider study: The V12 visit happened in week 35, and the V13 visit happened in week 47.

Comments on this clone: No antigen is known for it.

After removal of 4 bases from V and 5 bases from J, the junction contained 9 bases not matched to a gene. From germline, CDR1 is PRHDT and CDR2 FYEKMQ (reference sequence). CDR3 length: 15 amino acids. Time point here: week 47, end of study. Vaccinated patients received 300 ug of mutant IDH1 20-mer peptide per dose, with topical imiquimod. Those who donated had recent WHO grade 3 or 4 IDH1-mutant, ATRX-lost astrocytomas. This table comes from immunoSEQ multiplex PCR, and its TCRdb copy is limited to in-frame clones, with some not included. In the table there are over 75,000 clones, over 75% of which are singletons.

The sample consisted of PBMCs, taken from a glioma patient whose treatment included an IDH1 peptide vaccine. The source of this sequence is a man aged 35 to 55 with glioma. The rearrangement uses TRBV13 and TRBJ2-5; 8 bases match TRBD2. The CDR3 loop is CASSWNGGALETQYF. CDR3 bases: TGTGCCAGCAGCTGGAACGGGGGGGCCTTGGAGACCCAGTACTTC.